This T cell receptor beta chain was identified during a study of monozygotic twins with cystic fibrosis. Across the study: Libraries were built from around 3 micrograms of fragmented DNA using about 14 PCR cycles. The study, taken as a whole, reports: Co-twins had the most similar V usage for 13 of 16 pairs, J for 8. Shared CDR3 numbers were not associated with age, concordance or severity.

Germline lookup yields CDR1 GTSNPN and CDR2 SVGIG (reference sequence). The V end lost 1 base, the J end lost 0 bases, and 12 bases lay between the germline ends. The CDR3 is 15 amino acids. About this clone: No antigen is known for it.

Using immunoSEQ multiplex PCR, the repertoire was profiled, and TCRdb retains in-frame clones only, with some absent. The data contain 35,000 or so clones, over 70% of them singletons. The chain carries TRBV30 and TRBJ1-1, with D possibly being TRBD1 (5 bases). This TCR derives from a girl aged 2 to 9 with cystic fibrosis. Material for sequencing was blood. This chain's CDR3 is CAWSGREGLNTEAFF. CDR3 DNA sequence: TGTGCCTGGAGTGGTAGGGAGGGGTTGAACACTGAAGCTTTCTTT.